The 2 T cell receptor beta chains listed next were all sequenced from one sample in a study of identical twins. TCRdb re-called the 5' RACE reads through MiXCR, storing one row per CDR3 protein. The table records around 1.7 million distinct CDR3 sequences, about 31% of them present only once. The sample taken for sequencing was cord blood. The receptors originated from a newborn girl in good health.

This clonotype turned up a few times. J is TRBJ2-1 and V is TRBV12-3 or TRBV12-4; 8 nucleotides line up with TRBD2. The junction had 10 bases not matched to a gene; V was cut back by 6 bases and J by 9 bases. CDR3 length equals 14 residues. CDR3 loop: CASRGLVGASEQFF. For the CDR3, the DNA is TGTGCCAGCAGGGGACTAGTGGGGGCTAGTGAGCAGTTCTTC.

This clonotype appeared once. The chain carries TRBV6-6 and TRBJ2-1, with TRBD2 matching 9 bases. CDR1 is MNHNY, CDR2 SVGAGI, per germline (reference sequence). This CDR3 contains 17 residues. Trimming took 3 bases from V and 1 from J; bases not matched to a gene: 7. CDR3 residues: CASSYLRLADSYNEQFF. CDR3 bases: TGTGCCAGCAGTTATCTCCGACTAGCGGATTCCTACAATGAGCAGTTCTTC.